These 3 T cell receptor beta chains came from one sample sequenced in a study of blood T cell repertoires in COVID-19. Assay used: immunoSEQ multiplex PCR; TCRdb lists only in-frame clones, some missing. The data hold 190,000 or so clones, with 85% to 90% observed a single time. Source material: peripheral blood. Receptor source: a man in his forties with active or convalescent COVID-19.

V and J are TRBV7-3 and TRBJ2-3; no definite D call. The CDR3 sequence is 15 residues long. CDR1 and CDR2 from the germline V gene are SGHTA and FQGTGA. Trimming stripped 1 base from V and 4 bases from J, with 12 bases between. CDR3 amino acids: CASSLIRSGPDTQYF. CDR3 coding DNA: TGTGCCAGCAGCTTAATCAGAAGTGGTCCAGATACGCAGTATTTT.

The chain is built from TRBV6-5 and TRBJ1-3; maybe TRBD1 (5 bases). Germline CDR1 reads MNHEY; CDR2 reads SVGAGI. Trimming left V 8 bases short and J 2 bases short, with 16 bases between. The CDR3 extends over 15 amino acids. The CDR3 sequence is CASGWGYGPGNTIYF. Here the CDR3 DNA reads TGTGCCAGCGGCTGGGGCTACGGTCCTGGAAACACCATATATTTT.

The chain joins TRBV3-1 (or the pseudogene TRBV3-2) to TRBJ2-7; D may be TRBD1 (6 bases). Trimming removed 3 bases at V and 5 bases at J, with 11 bases between. Germline lookup yields CDR1 LGHDT and CDR2 YNNKEL (reference sequence). The CDR3 loop spans 13 amino acids. CDR3 in amino acids: CASSHDRSNEQYF. CDR3 bases: TGTGCCAGCAGCCATGACAGGTCGAACGAGCAGTACTTC.